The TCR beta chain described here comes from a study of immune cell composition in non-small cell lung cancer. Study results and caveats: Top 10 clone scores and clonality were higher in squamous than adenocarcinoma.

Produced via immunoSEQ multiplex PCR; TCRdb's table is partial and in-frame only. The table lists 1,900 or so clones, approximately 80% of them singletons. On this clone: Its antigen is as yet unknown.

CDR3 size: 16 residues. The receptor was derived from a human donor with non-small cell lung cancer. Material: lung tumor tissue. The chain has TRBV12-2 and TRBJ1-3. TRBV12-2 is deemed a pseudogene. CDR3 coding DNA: TGTGCAAGTCGGGGGGGCAGGGGTCGGGCTGGAAACACCATATATTTT. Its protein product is CASRGGRGRAGNTIYF.